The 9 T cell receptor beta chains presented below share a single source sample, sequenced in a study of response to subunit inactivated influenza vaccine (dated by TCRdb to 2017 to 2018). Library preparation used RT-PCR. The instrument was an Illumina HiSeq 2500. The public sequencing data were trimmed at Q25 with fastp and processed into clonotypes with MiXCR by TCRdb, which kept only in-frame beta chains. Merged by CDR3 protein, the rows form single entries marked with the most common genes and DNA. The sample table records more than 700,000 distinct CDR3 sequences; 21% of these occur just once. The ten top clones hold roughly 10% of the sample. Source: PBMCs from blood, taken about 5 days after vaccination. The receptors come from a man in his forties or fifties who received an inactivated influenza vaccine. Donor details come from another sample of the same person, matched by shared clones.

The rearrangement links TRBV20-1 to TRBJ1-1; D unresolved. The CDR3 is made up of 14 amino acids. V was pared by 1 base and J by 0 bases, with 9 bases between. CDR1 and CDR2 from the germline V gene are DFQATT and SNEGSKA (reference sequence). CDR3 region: CSARVVVMNTEAFF. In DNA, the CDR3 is TGCAGTGCTAGAGTGGTGGTTATGAACACTGAAGCTTTCTTT.

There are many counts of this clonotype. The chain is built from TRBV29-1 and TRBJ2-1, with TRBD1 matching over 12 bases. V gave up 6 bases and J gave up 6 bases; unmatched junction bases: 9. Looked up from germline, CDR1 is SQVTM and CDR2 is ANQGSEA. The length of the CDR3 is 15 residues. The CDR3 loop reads CSVAGGTGGRNEQFF. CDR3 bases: TGCAGCGTGGCAGGGGGGACAGGGGGCCGCAATGAGCAGTTCTTC.

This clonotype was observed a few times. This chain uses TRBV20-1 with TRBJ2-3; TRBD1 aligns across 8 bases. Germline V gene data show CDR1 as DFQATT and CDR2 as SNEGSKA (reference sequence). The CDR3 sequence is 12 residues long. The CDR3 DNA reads TGCAGCTCCGGACAGGGAACAGATACGCAGTATTTT. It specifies CSSGQGTDTQYF.

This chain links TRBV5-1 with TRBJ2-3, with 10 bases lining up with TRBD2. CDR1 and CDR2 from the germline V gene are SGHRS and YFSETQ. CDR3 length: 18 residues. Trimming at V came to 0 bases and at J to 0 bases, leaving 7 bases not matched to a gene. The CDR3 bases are TGCGCCAGCAGCTTGGCCGATAGCGGGGGGTCTAGCACAGATACGCAGTATTTT. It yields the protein CASSLADSGGSSTDTQYF.

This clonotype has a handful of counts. The CDR3 is CATSSTESIYEQYF. The CDR3 DNA reads TGTGCCACCAGCAGTACGGAGAGTATCTACGAGCAGTACTTC. The V call is TRBV15, the J call TRBJ2-7; no clear D. The CDR3 is made up of 14 amino acids. Germline V lookup: CDR1 LNHNV, CDR2 YYDKDF (reference sequence). V dropped 3 bases and J dropped 3 bases, with 12 bases sitting between them.

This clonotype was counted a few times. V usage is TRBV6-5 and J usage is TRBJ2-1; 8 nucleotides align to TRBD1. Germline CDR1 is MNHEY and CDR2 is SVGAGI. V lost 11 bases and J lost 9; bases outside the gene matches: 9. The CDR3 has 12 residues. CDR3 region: CAVAGGPGEQFF. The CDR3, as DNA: TGTGCCGTTGCAGGGGGCCCCGGTGAGCAGTTCTTC.

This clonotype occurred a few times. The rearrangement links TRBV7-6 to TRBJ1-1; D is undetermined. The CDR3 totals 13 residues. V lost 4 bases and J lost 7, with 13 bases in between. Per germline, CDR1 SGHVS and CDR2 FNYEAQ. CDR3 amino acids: CASSSSSAGEAFF. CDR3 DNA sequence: TGTGCCAGCAGCTCCAGTTCCGCAGGTGAAGCTTTCTTT.

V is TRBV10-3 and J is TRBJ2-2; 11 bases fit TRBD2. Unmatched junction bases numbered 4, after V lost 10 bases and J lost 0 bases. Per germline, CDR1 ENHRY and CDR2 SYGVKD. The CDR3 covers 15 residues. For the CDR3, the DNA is TGTGCCACAGGGACTAGCGGACCGAACACCGGGGAGCTGTTTTTT. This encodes CATGTSGPNTGELFF.

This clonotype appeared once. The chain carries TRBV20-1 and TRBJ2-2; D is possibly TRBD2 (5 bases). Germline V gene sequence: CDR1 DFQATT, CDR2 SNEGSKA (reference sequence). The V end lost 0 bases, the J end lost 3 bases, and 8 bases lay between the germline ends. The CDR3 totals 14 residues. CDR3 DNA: TGCAGTGCTAGAGATCTCGGGGACACCGGGGAGCTGTTTTTT. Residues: CSARDLGDTGELFF.